This TCR beta chain stems from a study of blood T cell repertoires in COVID-19. Germline lookup yields CDR1 MNHNY and CDR2 SVGAGI (reference sequence). The V gene end was trimmed by 6 bases and the J gene end by 1 base; junction bases not matched to a gene: 7. This CDR3 is 16 amino acids long. TCRdb's table, derived via immunoSEQ multiplex PCR, lists solely in-frame clones and lacks some. The table shows about 110,000 clones, with 88% occurring only once. The receptor's source is a human donor in a cohort sampled during active COVID-19. The chain has TRBV6-6 and TRBJ2-4, with 9 bases that match TRBD1. The sample comprised peripheral blood. The CDR3 here is CASREDRGLAKNIQYF. CDR3 in DNA: TGTGCCAGCAGGGAGGACAGGGGCCTGGCCAAAAACATTCAGTACTTC.